The entry that follows covers one T cell receptor (beta chain) sequence. Its cognate antigen is unknown. It was with 60 Vbeta and 13 Jbeta primers that the PCR ran. Authors' processing steps: Counted up in a later analysis, unique TCR beta chains came to some 80 million, with around 9.9 million shared. The protocol was immunoSEQ multiplex PCR, while the TCRdb copy is restricted to in-frame clones and leaves out a portion. The V and J calls and clone size are taken from that table; D and trimming were inferred from the DNA. The profile shows some 130,000 clones, about 74% of them singletons. The sample belongs to a study of cytomegalovirus exposure and HLA in healthy donors. Regarding the study as a whole: Researchers catalogued approximately 170 TCR beta chains as cytomegalovirus-associated. In vitro experiments confirmed that a few CMV-associated chains were specific for CMV antigens.

V was pared by 6 bases and J by 6 bases, with 11 bases between. The CDR3 sequence is 13 residues long. The germline V gene encodes CDR1 SNHLY and CDR2 FYNNEI. The sequenced sample was PBMCs. The J gene is TRBJ2-2, the V gene TRBV2, with D possibly TRBD1 on 7 matching bases. The receptor was derived from a male donor in good health and CMV-seronegative. The CDR3 DNA reads as TGTGCCAGCAGCCGCGGGACAGCCGGGGAGCTGTTTTTT. Amino acid sequence: CASSRGTAGELFF.